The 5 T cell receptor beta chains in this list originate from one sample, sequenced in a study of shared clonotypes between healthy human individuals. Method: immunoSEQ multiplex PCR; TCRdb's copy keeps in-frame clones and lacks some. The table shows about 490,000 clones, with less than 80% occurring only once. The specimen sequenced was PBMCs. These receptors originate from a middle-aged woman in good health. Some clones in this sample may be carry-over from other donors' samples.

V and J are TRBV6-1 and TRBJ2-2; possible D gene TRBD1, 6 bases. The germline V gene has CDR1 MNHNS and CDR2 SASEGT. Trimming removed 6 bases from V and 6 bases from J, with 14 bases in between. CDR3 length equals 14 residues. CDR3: CASSRTTGSGELFF. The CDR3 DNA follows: TGTGCCAGCAGCCGAACCACAGGGTCCGGGGAGCTGTTTTTT.

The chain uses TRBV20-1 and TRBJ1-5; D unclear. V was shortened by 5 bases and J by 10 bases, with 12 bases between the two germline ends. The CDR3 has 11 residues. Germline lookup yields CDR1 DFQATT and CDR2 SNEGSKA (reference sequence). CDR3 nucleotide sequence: TGCAGTGCTGGATCCCGGGCACCCCAGCATTTT. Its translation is CSAGSRAPQHF.

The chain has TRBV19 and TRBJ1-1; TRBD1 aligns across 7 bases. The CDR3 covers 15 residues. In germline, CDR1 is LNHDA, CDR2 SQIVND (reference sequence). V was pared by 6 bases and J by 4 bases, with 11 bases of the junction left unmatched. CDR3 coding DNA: TGTGCCAGTAGCACCCAGGGACAGAGAGGCACTGAAGCTTTCTTT. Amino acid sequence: CASSTQGQRGTEAFF.

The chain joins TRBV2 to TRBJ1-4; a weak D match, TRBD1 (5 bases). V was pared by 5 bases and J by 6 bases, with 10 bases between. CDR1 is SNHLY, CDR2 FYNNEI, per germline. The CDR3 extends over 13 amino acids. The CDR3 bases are TGTGCCAGCAGTAGACAGCGGGATGAAAAACTGTTTTTT. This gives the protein CASSRQRDEKLFF.

CDR3 bases: TGTGCCAGCAGTGGGGACTACCGATACGAGCAGTACTTC. Protein: CASSGDYRYEQYF. The rearrangement uses TRBV6-5 and TRBJ2-7; 7 bases are shared with TRBD2. Germline V CDR1 and CDR2: MNHEY, SVGAGI. Trimming cost V 5 bases and J 4 bases; bases outside gene matches: 5. The CDR3 consists of 13 residues.